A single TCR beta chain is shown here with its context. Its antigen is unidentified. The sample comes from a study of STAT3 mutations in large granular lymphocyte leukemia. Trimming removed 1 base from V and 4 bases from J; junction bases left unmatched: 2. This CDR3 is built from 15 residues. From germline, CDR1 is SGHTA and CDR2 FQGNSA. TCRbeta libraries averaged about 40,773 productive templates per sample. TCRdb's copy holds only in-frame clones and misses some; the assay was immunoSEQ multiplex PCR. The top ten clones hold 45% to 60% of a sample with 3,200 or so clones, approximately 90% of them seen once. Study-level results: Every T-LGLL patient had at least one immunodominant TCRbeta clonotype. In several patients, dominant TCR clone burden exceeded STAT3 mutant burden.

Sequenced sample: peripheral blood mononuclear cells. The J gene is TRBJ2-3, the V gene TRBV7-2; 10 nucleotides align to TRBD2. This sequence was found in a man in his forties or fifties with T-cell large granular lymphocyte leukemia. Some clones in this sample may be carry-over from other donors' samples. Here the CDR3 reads CASSLDSGGSDTQYF. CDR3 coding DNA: TGTGCCAGCAGCTTAGATAGCGGGGGGTCAGATACGCAGTATTTT. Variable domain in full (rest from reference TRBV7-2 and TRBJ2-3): GAGVSQSPSNKVTEKGKDVELRCDPISGHTALYWYRQSLGQGLEFLIYFQGNSAPDKSGLPSDRFSAERTGGSVSTLTIQRTQQEDSAVYLCASSLDSGGSDTQYFGPGTRLTVL.